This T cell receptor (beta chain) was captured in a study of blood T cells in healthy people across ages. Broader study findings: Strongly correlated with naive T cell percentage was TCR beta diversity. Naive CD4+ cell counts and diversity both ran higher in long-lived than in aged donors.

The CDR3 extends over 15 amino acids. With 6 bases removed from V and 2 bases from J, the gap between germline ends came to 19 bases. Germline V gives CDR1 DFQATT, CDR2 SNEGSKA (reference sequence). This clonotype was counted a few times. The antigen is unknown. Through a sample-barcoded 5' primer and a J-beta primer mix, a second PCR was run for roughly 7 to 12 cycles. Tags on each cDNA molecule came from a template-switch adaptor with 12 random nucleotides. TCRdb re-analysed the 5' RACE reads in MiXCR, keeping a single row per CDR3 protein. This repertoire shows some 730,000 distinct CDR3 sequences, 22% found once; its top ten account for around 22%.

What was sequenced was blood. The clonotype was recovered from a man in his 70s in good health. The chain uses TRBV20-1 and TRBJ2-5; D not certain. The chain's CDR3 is CSATSPPSGQETQYF. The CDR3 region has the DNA TGCAGTGCCACCTCACCGCCGTCGGGTCAAGAGACCCAGTACTTC.